Presented here are 14 T cell receptor beta chains from one specimen sequenced in a study of shared clonotypes between healthy human individuals. Repertoires were generated with immunoSEQ multiplex PCR, while TCRdb's copy carries only in-frame clones and drops some. The sample yields 1,400,000 or so clones, less than 99% seen once. Material for sequencing was naive CD4+ T cells sorted from blood. Subset in this sample: CD45RA+ positively selected. These receptors were collected from a man between 25 and 39 years old in good health.

The chain links TRBV30 to TRBJ1-2; D uncertain. Germline V lookup: CDR1 GTSNPN, CDR2 SVGIG (reference sequence). CDR3 size: 13 residues. V lost 3 bases, J lost 2 bases, and 10 bases lay in between. The DNA of the CDR3 is TGTGCCTGGAGACCGACCGAAAACTATGGCTACACCTTC. Protein product: CAWRPTENYGYTF.

The chain uses TRBV5-4 and TRBJ2-5; 8 nucleotides align to TRBD1. The ends lost 5 bases at V and 5 bases at J; junction bases unmatched: 5. This CDR3 is built from 13 residues. The germline V gene encodes CDR1 SGHNT and CDR2 YYREEE (reference sequence). This CDR3 reads CASRQDRAETQYF. DNA of the CDR3: TGTGCCAGCAGACAGGACAGGGCGGAGACCCAGTACTTC.

V usage is TRBV6-5 and J usage is TRBJ2-7; a weak D match, TRBD1 (5 bases). The CDR3 is made up of 12 amino acids. V was trimmed by 8 bases and J by 6 bases, leaving 14 bases between them. Germline loops: CDR1 MNHEY, CDR2 SVGAGI. Here the CDR3 DNA reads TGTGCCAGCTCTCCGGTAGGGGTCGAGCAGTACTTC. Protein sequence: CASSPVGVEQYF.

The chain recombines TRBV6-1 with TRBJ1-1; no clear D gene. Germline V lookup: CDR1 MNHNS, CDR2 SASEGT. V was clipped by 7 bases and J by 0 bases, with 12 bases between them. This CDR3 has 14 residues. CDR3 in DNA: TGTGCCAGCACCACAGTTTTCATGAACACTGAAGCTTTCTTT. Amino acid sequence: CASTTVFMNTEAFF.

The chain carries TRBV6-5 and TRBJ2-5; no clear D gene. Looked up from germline, CDR1 is MNHEY and CDR2 is SVGAGI. This CDR3 region has 11 residues. V lost 2 bases and J lost 12, with 10 bases in between. The CDR3 here is CASSYPGPEYF. The CDR3 DNA reads as TGTGCCAGCAGTTACCCCGGTCCCGAGTACTTC.

This clone has a single count. V gene TRBV28 combines with J gene TRBJ2-3; D not certain. Germline values: CDR1 MDHEN, CDR2 SYDVKM. This CDR3 contains 13 residues. V was trimmed by 6 bases and J by 2 bases, leaving 9 bases between them. The CDR3 protein is CASSHFATDTQYF. The CDR3 DNA is TGTGCCAGCAGCCACTTCGCCACAGATACGCAGTATTTT.

This clone was counted a single time. This chain links TRBV28 with TRBJ2-7, with D tentatively TRBD2 (6 bases). CDR3 size: 15 residues. Germline V lookup: CDR1 MDHEN, CDR2 SYDVKM. Trimming shortened V by 6 bases and J by 1 base, and 16 bases separated the two germline ends. The DNA for the CDR3 is TGTGCCAGCAGGAAACTAGGAGGGGAATCCTACGAGCAGTACTTC. Translated: CASRKLGGESYEQYF.

The chain is built from TRBV2 and TRBJ2-5; 7 bases fit TRBD1. The CDR3 runs to 14 residues. The V and J ends lost 4 bases and 3 bases, in that order; junction bases with no gene match: 5. CDR1 is SNHLY, CDR2 FYNNEI, per germline. In DNA, the CDR3 is TGTGCCAGCAGTGGACAGGGTGCAGAAGAGACCCAGTACTTC. Encoded protein: CASSGQGAEETQYF.

The genes are TRBV5-4 and TRBJ1-2, with D perhaps TRBD1 (6 bases). The V and J ends lost 3 bases and 6 bases respectively, with 12 bases between them. There are 13 residues in the CDR3. The germline CDR1 and CDR2 sequences are SGHNT and YYREEE (reference sequence). The CDR3, as DNA: TGTGCCAGCAGCTCACAGGGTATCGATGGCTACACCTTC. It yields the protein CASSSQGIDGYTF.

Here the CDR3 reads CASTYRRGTEAFF. The CDR3, as DNA: TGTGCCAGCACCTACAGGCGGGGCACTGAAGCTTTCTTT. The chain carries TRBV7-2 and TRBJ1-1; D is perhaps TRBD1 (5 bases). The V end was cut by 7 bases, the J end by 4 bases, with 13 bases between. The CDR3 sequence is 13 residues long. The germline V gene has CDR1 SGHTA and CDR2 FQGNSA.

This clone was counted once. The J gene is TRBJ2-2, the V gene TRBV5-1, with 10 bases that match TRBD2. V gave up 4 bases and J gave up 5 bases; unmatched junction bases: 8. Germline CDR1 reads SGHRS; CDR2 reads YFSETQ. There are 16 residues in the CDR3. The CDR3 here is CASSRGLAVVTGELFF. CDR3 DNA sequence: TGCGCCAGCAGCCGCGGACTAGCGGTCGTGACCGGGGAGCTGTTTTTT.

Turning to this clone: Other DNA sequences in this sample translate to the same CDR3. This rearrangement joins TRBV29-1 to TRBJ2-7, with D hard to call. Germline-derived CDR1 and CDR2 are SQVTM and ANQGSEA. CDR3 length: 11 residues. V lost 2 bases and J lost 4, with 6 bases in between. As DNA, the CDR3 is TGCAGCGTTGAAAACGGATACGAGCAGTACTTC. Protein product: CSVENGYEQYF.

The V and J genes are TRBV4-1 and TRBJ2-7; D may be TRBD2 (5 bases). CDR3 length equals 15 residues. Germline CDR1 reads MGHRA; CDR2 reads YSYEKL. V shed 1 base and J shed 0 bases, with 10 bases lying between them. The CDR3, as DNA: TGCGCCAGCAGCCAAGTCTCCCGGGGCTCCTACGAGCAGTACTTC. Translated, it gives CASSQVSRGSYEQYF.

The chain combines TRBV7-2 with TRBJ2-7, with a possible D match to TRBD2 (7 bases). The CDR3 is 14 amino acids. With 3 bases removed from V and 6 bases from J, the gap between germline ends came to 15 bases. The germline CDR1 and CDR2 sequences are SGHTA and FQGNSA. CDR3 protein: CASSFQRGAGEQYF. Here the CDR3 DNA reads TGTGCCAGCAGCTTCCAACGGGGGGCTGGCGAGCAGTACTTC. Supplemented by reference TRBV7-2 and TRBJ2-7, the full variable domain reads GAGVSQSPSNKVTEKGKDVELRCDPISGHTALYWYRQSLGQGLEFLIYFQGNSAPDKSGLPSDRFSAERTGGSVSTLTIQRTQQEDSAVYLCASSFQRGAGEQYFGPGTRLTVT.